This T cell receptor beta chain was found in a study of patients and donors after allogeneic stem cell transplantation. MiXCR, applied by TCRdb to the RT-PCR reads, yields one record per CDR3 protein. Counted here are 150,000 to 200,000 distinct CDR3 sequences, 41% occurring once; the ten biggest clones make up 30% to 35%. The clonotype comes from a human donor who was either an allogeneic HSCT recipient or a stem cell or donor lymphocyte infusion donor (not recorded which). It is not recorded whose cells these are; they may come from a transplant donor. Sequencing input: blood, either unsorted or a sorted T cell fraction (not recorded which).

The CDR3 spells CASGLRGNEQFF. Here the CDR3 DNA reads TGTGCTAGTGGTTTACGTGGAAATGAGCAGTTCTTC. This chain connects TRBV12-5 to TRBJ2-1; D is unresolved. Germline assignment: CDR1 LGHNT and CDR2 FRNRAP. CDR3 length equals 12 residues. V shed 3 bases and J shed 7 bases, with 7 bases lying between them. The full variable domain, rest sourced from reference TRBV12-5 and TRBJ2-1, is DARVTQTPRHKVTEMGQEVTMRCQPILGHNTVFWYRQTMMQGLELLAYFRNRAPLDDSGMPKDRFSAEMPDATLATLKIQPSEPRDSAVYFCASGLRGNEQFFGPGTRLTVL.